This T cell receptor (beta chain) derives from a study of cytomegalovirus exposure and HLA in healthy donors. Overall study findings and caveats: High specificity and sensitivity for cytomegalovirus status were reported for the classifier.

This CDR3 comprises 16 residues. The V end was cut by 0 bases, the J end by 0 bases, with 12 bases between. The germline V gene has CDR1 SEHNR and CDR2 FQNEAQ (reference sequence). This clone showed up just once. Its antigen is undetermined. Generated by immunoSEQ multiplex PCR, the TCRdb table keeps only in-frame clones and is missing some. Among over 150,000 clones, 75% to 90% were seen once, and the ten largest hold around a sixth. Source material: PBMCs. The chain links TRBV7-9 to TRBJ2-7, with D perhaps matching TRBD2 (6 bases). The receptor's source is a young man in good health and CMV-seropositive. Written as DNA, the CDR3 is TGTGCCAGCAGCTTAGCGGGGACTTCCTTCTCCTACGAGCAGTACTTC. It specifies CASSLAGTSFSYEQYF.